The entry below gives a single TCR beta chain sequence along with its context. The sample contains more than one DNA sequence encoding this CDR3. The CDR3 has 15 residues. With 3 bases removed from V and 2 bases from J, the gap between germline ends came to 11 bases. From germline, CDR1 is ENHRY and CDR2 SYGVKD. The record originates from a study of shared clonotypes between healthy human individuals. Here immunoSEQ multiplex PCR was the method, and the copy in TCRdb shows in-frame clones only, minus some. Of roughly 200,000 clones detected, about 68% appear once; the ten largest clones hold roughly a tenth. All donors were Caucasian adults living in Nashville, Tennessee. Naive CD4+ cells were CD45RA-selected; the remaining cells were memory.

Source material: memory CD4+ T cells sorted from blood. The subset here: CD45RA-negative fraction. The sequence derives from a man aged 25 to 40 in good health. The chain links TRBV10-3 to TRBJ1-5; D is possibly TRBD1 (5 bases). The CDR3 DNA follows: TGTGCCATCAGTGAAGGGCAGGGTGGCAATCAGCCCCAGCATTTT. It is translated as CAISEGQGGNQPQHF.